This T cell receptor (beta chain) came from a study of T cell responses to AZD1222 COVID-19 vaccine. Notes on this clone: Antigen: not known.

Study-level points and caveats: Donors skewed white British and female; clonal diversity was possibly underestimated. Nearly half of unique spike-specific TCRs reportedly avoided B.1.351 and B.1.1.7 mutated regions.

The ends lost 4 bases at V and 1 base at J; junction bases unmatched: 4. Germline V gene lookup returns CDR1 SGHTA and CDR2 FQGTGA. The CDR3 consists of 15 residues. TCRdb keeps only in-frame clones here, not all; method: immunoSEQ multiplex PCR. The sample yields about 150,000 clones, roughly 91% seen once. Sequenced material: peripheral blood, taken on day 0 of AZD1222 vaccination. This TCR was recovered from an adult in good health. V is TRBV7-3 and J is TRBJ2-5; 9 nucleotides agree with TRBD2. The CDR3 sequence: CASSSSGTPQETQYF. Written as DNA, the CDR3 is TGTGCCAGCAGCTCTAGCGGGACGCCCCAAGAGACCCAGTACTTC.